The present T cell receptor beta chain was sequenced within a study of T-cell reconstitution after alpha-beta-depleted transplantation in children. General observations from the study: Once a year had passed after transplant, T-cell counts and diversity came mostly from newly produced T cells.

This clonotype occurred many times. Antigen specificity is unknown. During its preparation, the TCRbeta library received unique molecular identifiers. One entry per CDR3 protein, called by TCRdb with MiXCR from the PCR reads. This sample has 250,000 to 300,000 distinct CDR3 sequences; roughly 8.2% occur once, and the top ten carry approximately 8.2%. Trimming took 6 bases from V and 4 from J; bases not matched to a gene: 9. This CDR3 is built from 14 residues. Germline CDR1 DFQATT, CDR2 SNEGSKA (reference sequence). The TCR originated in a female patient aged 2-9 years who had a stem cell transplant for Fanconi anemia, so the T cells may come from the graft donor. This rearrangement joins TRBV20-1 to TRBJ2-3, with 8 bases matching TRBD1. Sequences were derived from peripheral blood, sampled 360 days after TCRalphabeta/CD19-depleted stem cell transplant. The CDR3 loop is CSARQGARADTQYF. In DNA form, the CDR3 reads TGCAGTGCGCGGCAGGGGGCAAGGGCAGATACGCAGTATTTT.